This T cell receptor (beta chain) was recorded in a study of T cell responses to AZD1222 COVID-19 vaccine (dated by TCRdb to about 2021). Some background on the complete study: A total of 230 to 250 trial participants underwent TCR sequencing, of whom about 200 had received two doses of AZD1222 and about 25 had received two doses of the MenACWY control vaccine. Trial participants were enrolled into age subgroups of 18-55, 56-69 and 70-plus years, which contained 148, 28 and 57 TCR-sequenced participants, respectively.

A word on this clone: Its specific antigen is unknown. Per-base qualities were not stored, and no clone one base away is much larger.

The CDR3 regions of human TCRbeta chains were analyzed by immunosequencing. As for the authors' bioinformatics: TCRs in the repertoires were matched against a reference library of SARS-CoV-2-specific TCRs that had been generated with the MIRA antigen-specificity platform. Breadth was defined as the fraction of unique TCRs that were SARS-CoV-2-associated, and depth was defined as the fraction of total T cells that were SARS-CoV-2-associated. Using the MIRA data, every spike-specific TCR was mapped to the spike region that the TCR reacted to and assigned to either a CD4 or a CD8 class. Log10-transformed breadth and depth values were compared by one-way ANOVA with Sidak's multiple comparisons tests. TCRdb carries this immuneACCESS record with in-frame sequences only. Its versions omit some clonotypes, under half of them owing to an unresolved V gene in the studies checked, with the rest unexplained. Clone size and the V and J calls come from that table; the DNA yielded D and trimming. The sample table records fewer than 120,000 clones; around 90% of these occur just once. Together, the top ten hold 2% to 3% of the sample.

Sample time point, as interpreted from the label and publication: about 28 days (+/-7) after the second vaccine dose. AZD1222 recipients with second doses at about 4 weeks or about 12 weeks were pooled, because spike-specific TCR depth and breadth did not differ between schedules. The vaccinee samples were drawn from two UK trials, COV001 and COV002, one of which was a single-blind randomized controlled phase 2/3 trial testing AZD1222 (ChAdOx1 nCoV-19) in healthy adults. For TCRbeta chain sequencing, PBMC samples from trial participants were taken at day 0 and at day 28 after the second dose. On the study overall, not on this receptor specifically: Reportedly, close to half of the unique spike-specific TCRs recognized epitopes lying outside the regions that are mutated in the B.1.351 and B.1.1.7 variants. No day 14 peak-response samples were available, so repertoires were characterized only after the peak T cell response. Only six or seven AZD1222 recipients were SARS-CoV-2 seropositive at baseline, limiting conclusions about previously exposed vaccinees. The 56-69-year group was small, and its depth increase did not reach significance, likely because of low power. CD4 TCRs associated with the vaccine covered the entire spike protein, and the dominant responses were in regions 160-218 and 743-854. After two AZD1222 doses, both the breadth and the depth of spike-specific TCRs were significantly higher than at day 0 and than in MenACWY recipients. Participants were mostly white British and included more females than males, and it was suggested by the authors that clonal diversity may have been underestimated.

The sequences come from peripheral blood, collected 28 days after the second AZD1222 dose. This clonotype originated in an adult who received the AZD1222 COVID-19 vaccine.

The DNA is TGTGCCATCAATGCACAATCGAAAGCCCCGTGGGGCTACACCTTC. The translation is CAINAQSKAPWGYTF. The chain links TRBV10-3 with TRBJ1-2, with the D gene too uncertain to name. V loses 7 bases of germline sequence and J loses 8 bases, and the interval between the two ends is 23 bases. The CDR3 starts with the cysteine, ends with the phenylalanine, and has 15 residues. Here the CDR3 DNA is all that survives: 45 bases in frame from base 1. CDR1 and CDR2 are read off the germline V gene as ENHRY and SYGVKD.